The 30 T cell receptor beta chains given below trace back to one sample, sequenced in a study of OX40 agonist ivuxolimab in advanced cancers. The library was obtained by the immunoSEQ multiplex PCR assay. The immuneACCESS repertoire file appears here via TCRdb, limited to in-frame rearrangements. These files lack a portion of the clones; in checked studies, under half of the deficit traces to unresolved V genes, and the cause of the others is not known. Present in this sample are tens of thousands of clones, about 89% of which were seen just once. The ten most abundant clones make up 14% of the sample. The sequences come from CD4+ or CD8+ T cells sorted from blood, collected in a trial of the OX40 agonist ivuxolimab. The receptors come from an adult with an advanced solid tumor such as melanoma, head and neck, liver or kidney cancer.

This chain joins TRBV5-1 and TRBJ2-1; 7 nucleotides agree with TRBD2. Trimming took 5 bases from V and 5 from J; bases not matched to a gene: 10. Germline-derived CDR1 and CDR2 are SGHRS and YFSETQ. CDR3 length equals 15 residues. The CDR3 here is CASSYAPGLNNEQFF. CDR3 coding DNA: TGCGCCAGCAGTTATGCCCCGGGACTAAACAATGAGCAGTTCTTC.

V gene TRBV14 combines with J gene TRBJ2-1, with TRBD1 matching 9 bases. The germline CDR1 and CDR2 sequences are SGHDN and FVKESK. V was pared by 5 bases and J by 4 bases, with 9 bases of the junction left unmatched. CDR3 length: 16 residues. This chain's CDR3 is CASSSNTGTGYNEQFF. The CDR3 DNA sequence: TGTGCCAGCAGCTCAAACACCGGGACAGGGTACAATGAGCAGTTCTTC.

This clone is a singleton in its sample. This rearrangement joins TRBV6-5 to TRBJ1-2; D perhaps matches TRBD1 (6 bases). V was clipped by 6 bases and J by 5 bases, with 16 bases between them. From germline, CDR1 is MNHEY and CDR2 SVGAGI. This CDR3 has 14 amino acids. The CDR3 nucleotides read TGTGCCAGCAGCCAGACGGGGACAAGGTATGGCTACACCTTC. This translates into CASSQTGTRYGYTF.

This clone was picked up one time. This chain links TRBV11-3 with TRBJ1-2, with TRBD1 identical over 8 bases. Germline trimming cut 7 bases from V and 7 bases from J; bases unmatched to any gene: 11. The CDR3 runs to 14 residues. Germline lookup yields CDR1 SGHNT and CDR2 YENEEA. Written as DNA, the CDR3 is TGTGCCAGCAAGCCCGCAGGGGGCGCCTCTGGCTACACCTTC. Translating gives CASKPAGGASGYTF.

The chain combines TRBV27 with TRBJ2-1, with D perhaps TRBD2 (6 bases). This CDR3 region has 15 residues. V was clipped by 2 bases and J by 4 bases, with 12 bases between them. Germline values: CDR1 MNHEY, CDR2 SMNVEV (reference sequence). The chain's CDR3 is CASSLGWEAYNEQFF. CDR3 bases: TGTGCCAGCAGTTTAGGGTGGGAGGCGTACAATGAGCAGTTCTTC.

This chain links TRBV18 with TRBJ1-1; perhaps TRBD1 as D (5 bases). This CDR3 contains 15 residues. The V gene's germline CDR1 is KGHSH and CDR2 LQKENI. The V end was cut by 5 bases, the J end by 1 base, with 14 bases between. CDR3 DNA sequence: TGTGCCAGCTCAGACCGGGTGGGGGGGAACACTGAAGCTTTCTTT. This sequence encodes CASSDRVGGNTEAFF.

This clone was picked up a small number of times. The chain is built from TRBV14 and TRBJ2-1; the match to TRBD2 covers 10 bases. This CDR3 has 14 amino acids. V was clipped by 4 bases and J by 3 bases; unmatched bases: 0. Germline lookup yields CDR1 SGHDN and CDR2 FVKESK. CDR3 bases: TGTGCCAGCAGCCGGACTAGCGGCTACAATGAGCAGTTCTTC. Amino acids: CASSRTSGYNEQFF. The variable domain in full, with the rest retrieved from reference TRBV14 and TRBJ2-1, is EAGVTQFPSHSVIEKGQTVTLRCDPISGHDNLYWYRRVMGKEIKFLLHFVKESKQDESGMPNNRFLAERTGGTYSTLKVQPAELEDSGVYFCASSRTSGYNEQFFGPGTRLTVL.

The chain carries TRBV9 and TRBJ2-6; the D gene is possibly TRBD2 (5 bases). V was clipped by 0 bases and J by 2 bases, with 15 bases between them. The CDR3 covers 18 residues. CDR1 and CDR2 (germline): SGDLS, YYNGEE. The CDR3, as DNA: TGTGCCAGCAGCGTAGCTGGTGGAGGCCCAACTGGGGCCAACGTCCTGACTTTC. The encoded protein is CASSVAGGGPTGANVLTF.

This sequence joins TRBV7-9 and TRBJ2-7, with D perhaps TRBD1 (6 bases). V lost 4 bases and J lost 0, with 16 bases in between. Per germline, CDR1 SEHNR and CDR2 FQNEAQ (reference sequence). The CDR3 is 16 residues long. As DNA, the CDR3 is TGTGCCAGCAGCTCCTATCCCGGGACAAACTCCTACGAGCAGTACTTC. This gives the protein CASSSYPGTNSYEQYF.

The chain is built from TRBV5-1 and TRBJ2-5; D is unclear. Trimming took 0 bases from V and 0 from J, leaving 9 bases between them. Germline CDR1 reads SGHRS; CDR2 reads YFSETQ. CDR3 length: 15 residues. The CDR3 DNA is TGCGCCAGCAGCTTGGCCACGTCCTACCAAGAGACCCAGTACTTC. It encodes CASSLATSYQETQYF.

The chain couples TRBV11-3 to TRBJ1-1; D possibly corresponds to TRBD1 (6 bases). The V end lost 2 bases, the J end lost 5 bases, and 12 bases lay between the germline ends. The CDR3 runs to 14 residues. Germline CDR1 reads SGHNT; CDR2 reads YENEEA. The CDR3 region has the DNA TGTGCCAGCAGCTTATTTGGCAGGGGTACTGAAGCTTTCTTT. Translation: CASSLFGRGTEAFF. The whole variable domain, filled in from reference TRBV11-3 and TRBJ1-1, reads EAGVVQSPRYKIIEKKQPVAFWCNPISGHNTLYWYLQNLGQGPELLIRYENEEAVDDSQLPKDRFSAERLKGVDSTLKIQPAELGDSAVYLCASSLFGRGTEAFFGQGTRLTVV.

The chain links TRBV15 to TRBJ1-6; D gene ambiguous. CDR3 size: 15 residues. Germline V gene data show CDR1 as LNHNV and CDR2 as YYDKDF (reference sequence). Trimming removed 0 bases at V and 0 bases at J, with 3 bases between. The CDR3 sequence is CATSRESSYNSPLHF. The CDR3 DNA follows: TGTGCCACCAGCAGAGAGAGCTCCTATAATTCACCCCTCCACTTT.

As DNA, the CDR3 is TGTGCCAGCAGCCTTAGGCGACGGGACAGGGGGCTAGTCAGCTCCTACAATGAGCAGTTCTTC. Protein: CASSLRRRDRGLVSSYNEQFF. The V gene is TRBV4-2, the J gene TRBJ2-1; 12 bases map to TRBD1. The CDR3 sequence is 21 residues long. The trim removed 4 bases at V and 0 bases at J, leaving 16 bases unmatched. Germline lookup yields CDR1 LGHNA and CDR2 YNFKEQ.

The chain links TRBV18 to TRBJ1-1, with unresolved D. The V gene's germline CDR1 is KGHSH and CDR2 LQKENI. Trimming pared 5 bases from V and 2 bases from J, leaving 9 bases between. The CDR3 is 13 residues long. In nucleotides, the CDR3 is TGTGCCAGCTCATCAGCGTTAAACACTGAAGCTTTCTTT. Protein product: CASSSALNTEAFF.

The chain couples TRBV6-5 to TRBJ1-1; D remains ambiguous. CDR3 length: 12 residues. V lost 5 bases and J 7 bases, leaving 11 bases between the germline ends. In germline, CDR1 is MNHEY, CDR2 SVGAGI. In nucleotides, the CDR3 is TGTGCCAGCAGTGACCAGACTTATGAAGCTTTCTTT. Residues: CASSDQTYEAFF.

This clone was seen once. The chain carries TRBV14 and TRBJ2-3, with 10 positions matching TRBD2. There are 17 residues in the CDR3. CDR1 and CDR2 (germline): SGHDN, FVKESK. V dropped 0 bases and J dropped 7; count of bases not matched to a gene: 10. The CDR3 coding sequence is TGTGCCAGCAGCCAAGATCGAGCGGGAGGGCCGAGAAATACGCAGTATTTT. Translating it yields CASSQDRAGGPRNTQYF.

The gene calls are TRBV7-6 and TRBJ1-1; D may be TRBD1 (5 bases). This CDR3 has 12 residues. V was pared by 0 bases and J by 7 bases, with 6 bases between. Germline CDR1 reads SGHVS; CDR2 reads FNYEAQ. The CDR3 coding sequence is TGTGCCAGCAGCTTAGCGGGGGATGAAGCTTTCTTT. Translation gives CASSLAGDEAFF.

The CDR3 is CASSLMGGRETQYF. In DNA, the CDR3 is TGTGCCAGCAGCCTAATGGGGGGCCGGGAGACCCAGTACTTC. The chain carries TRBV7-3 and TRBJ2-5; the D gene could be TRBD1 or TRBD2 (6 bases each). Trimming pared 5 bases from V and 5 bases from J, leaving 15 bases between. CDR1 SGHTA and CDR2 FQGTGA come from the germline V gene. The CDR3 is 14 residues long.

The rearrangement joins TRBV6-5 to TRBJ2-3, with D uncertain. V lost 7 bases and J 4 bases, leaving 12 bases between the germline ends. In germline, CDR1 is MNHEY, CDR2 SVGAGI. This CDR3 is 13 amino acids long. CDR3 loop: CASKSPGSDTQYF. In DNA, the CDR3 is TGTGCCAGCAAATCTCCGGGCTCAGATACGCAGTATTTT.

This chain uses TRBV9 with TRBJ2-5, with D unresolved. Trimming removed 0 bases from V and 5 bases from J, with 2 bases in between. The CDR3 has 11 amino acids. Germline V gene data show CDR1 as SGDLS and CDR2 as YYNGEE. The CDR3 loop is CASSVDETQYF. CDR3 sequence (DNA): TGTGCCAGCAGCGTAGACGAGACCCAGTACTTC. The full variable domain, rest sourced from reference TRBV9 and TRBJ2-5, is DSGVTQTPKHLITATGQRVTLRCSPRSGDLSVYWYQQSLDQGLQFLIQYYNGEERAKGNILERFSAQQFPDLHSELNLSSLELGDSALYFCASSVDETQYFGPGTRLLVL.

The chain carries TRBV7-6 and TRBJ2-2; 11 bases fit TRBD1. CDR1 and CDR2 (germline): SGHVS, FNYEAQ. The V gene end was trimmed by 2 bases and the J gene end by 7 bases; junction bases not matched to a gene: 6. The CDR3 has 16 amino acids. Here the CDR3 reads CASSLRTGGVVGELFF. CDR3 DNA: TGTGCCAGCAGCTTAAGGACAGGGGGCGTGGTCGGGGAGCTGTTTTTT.

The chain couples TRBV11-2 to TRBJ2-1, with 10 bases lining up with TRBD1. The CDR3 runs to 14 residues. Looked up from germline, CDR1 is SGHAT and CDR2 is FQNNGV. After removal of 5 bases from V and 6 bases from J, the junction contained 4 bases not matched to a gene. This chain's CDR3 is CASSPGQGFNEQFF. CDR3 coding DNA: TGTGCCAGCAGCCCGGGACAGGGGTTCAATGAGCAGTTCTTC.

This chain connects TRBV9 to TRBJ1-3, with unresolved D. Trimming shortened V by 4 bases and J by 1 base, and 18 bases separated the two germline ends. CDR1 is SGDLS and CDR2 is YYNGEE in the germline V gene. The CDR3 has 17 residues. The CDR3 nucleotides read TGTGCCAGCAGCCCCTGGGAGTTTAGGGCTTCTGGAAACACCATATATTTT. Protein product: CASSPWEFRASGNTIYF.

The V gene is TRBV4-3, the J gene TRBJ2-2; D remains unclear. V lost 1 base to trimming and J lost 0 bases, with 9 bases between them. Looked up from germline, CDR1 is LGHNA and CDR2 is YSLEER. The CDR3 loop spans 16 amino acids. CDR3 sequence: CASSQAGRTNTGELFF. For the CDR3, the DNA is TGCGCCAGCAGCCAAGCTGGACGGACGAACACCGGGGAGCTGTTTTTT.

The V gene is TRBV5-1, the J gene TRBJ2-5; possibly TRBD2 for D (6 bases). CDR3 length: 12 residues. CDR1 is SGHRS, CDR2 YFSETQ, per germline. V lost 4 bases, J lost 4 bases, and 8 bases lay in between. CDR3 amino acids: CASSVGGETQYF. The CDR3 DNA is TGCGCCAGCAGCGTGGGGGGAGAGACCCAGTACTTC. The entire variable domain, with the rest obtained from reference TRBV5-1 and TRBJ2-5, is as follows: KAGVTQTPRYLIKTRGQQVTLSCSPISGHRSVSWYQQTPGQGLQFLFEYFSETQRNKGNFPGRFSGRQFSNSRSEMNVSTLELGDSALYLCASSVGGETQYFGPGTRLLVL.

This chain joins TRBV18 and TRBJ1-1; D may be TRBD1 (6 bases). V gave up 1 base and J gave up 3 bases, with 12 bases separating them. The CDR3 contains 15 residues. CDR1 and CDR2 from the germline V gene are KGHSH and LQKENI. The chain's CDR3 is CASSPRQGKDTEAFF. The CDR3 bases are TGTGCCAGCTCACCACGGCAGGGGAAAGACACTGAAGCTTTCTTT.

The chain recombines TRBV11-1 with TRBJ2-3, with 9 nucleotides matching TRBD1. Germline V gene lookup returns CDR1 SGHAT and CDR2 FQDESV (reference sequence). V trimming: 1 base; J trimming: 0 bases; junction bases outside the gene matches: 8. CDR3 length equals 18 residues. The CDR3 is CASSLVPGQGPSTDTQYF. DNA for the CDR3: TGTGCCAGCAGCTTAGTCCCGGGACAGGGACCTAGCACAGATACGCAGTATTTT.

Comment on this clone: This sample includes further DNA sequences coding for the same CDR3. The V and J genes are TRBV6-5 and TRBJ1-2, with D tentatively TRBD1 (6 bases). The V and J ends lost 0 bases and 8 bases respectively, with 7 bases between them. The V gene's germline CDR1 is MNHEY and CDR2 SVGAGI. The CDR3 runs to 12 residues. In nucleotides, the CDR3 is TGTGCCAGCAGTTACTCAGGGGGAGGCTACACCTTC. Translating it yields CASSYSGGGYTF.

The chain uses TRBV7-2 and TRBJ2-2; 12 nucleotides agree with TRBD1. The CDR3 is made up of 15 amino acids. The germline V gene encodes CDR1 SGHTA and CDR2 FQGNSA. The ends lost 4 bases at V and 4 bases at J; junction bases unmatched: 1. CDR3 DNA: TGTGCCAGCAGCTGGGACAGGGGGCTCACCGGGGAGCTGTTTTTT. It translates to CASSWDRGLTGELFF.

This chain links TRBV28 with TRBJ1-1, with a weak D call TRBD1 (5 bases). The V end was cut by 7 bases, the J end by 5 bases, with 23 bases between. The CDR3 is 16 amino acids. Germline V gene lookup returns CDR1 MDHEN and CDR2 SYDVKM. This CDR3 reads CASTLGGASVRTEAFF. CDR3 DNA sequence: TGTGCCAGCACCCTTGGAGGGGCCAGCGTGCGAACTGAAGCTTTCTTT.